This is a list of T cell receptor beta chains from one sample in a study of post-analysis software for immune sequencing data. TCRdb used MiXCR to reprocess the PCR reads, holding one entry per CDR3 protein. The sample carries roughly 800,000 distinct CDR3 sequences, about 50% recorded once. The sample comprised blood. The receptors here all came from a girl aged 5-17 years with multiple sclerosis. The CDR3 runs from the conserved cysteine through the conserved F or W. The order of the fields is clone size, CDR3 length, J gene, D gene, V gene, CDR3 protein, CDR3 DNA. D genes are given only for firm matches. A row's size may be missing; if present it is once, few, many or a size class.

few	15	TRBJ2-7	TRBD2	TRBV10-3	CAISEGLAGVDEQYF	TGTGCCATCAGTGAGGGACTAGCGGGAGTCGACGAGCAGTACTTC
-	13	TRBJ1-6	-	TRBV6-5	CASRLTGASPLHF	TGTGCCAGCAGGTTGACAGGCGCCTCACCCCTCCACTTT
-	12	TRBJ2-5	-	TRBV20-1	CSAREGRETQYF	TGCAGTGCTAGAGAAGGGCGAGAGACCCAGTACTTC
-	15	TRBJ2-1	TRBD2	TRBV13	CASSPFSGGLNEQFF	TGTGCCAGCAGCCCCTTTTCGGGAGGGTTGAATGAGCAGTTCTTC
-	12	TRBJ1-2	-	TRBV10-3	CAITERGKGYTF	TGTGCCATCACCGAAAGGGGGAAGGGCTACACCTTC
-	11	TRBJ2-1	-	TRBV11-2	CASSYTYEQFF	TGTGCCAGCAGCTACACATATGAGCAGTTCTTC
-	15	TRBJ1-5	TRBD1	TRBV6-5	CASKLRQGSNQPQHF	TGTGCCAGCAAACTTCGACAGGGGAGCAATCAGCCCCAGCATTTT
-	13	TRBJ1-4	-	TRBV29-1	CSVGSGNNEKLFF	TGCAGCGTTGGCTCAGGGAATAATGAAAAACTGTTTTTT
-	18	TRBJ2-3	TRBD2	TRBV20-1	CSTRDLVPSGRGTDTQYF	TGCAGTACTAGAGATCTGGTCCCGAGCGGGAGAGGCACAGATACGCAGTATTTT
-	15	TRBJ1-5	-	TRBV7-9	CASSLGQDSNQPQHF	TGTGCCAGCAGCTTAGGACAGGATAGCAATCAGCCCCAGCATTTT
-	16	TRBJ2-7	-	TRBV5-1	CASSPGSSLQSYEQYF	TGCGCCAGCAGCCCGGGATCCTCCCTCCAATCCTACGAGCAGTACTTC
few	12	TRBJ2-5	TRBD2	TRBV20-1	CSALGLAETQYF	TGCAGTGCTCTCGGACTAGCGGAGACCCAGTACTTC
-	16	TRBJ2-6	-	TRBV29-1	CSVEAFPGTGANVLTF	TGCAGCGTGGAGGCCTTTCCGGGGACTGGGGCCAACGTCCTGACTTTC
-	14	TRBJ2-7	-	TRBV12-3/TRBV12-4	CASSSHGPSNEQYF	TGTGCCAGCAGTTCACACGGCCCTTCCAACGAGCAGTACTTC
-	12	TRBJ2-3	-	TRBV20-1	CSAMEATDTQYF	TGCAGTGCTATGGAGGCCACAGATACGCAGTATTTT
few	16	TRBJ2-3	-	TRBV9	CASSATGTHRTDTQYF	TGTGCCAGCAGCGCTACCGGGACTCATCGCACAGATACGCAGTATTTT
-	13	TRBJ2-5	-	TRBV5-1	CASSLASPGAQYF	TGCGCCAGCAGCTTGGCCAGCCCCGGGGCCCAGTACTTC
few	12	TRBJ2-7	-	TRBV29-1	CSVRQEPYEQYF	TGCAGCGTCCGACAGGAACCCTACGAGCAGTACTTC
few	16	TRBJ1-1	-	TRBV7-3	CASSLTGARGKTEAFF	TGTGCCAGCAGCTTAACGGGGGCAAGGGGAAAGACTGAAGCTTTCTTT
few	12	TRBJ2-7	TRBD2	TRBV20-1	CSAKAGAYEQYF	TGCAGTGCTAAAGCGGGAGCCTACGAGCAGTACTTC
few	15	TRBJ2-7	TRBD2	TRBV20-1	CSARDSLSGRVEQYF	TGCAGTGCTAGAGATTCGTTGAGCGGGAGGGTCGAGCAGTACTTC
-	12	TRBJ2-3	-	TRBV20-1	CSARKALDTQYF	TGCAGTGCTAGAAAAGCATTGGATACGCAGTATTTT
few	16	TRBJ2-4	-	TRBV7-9	CASSAAFGWAKNIQYF	TGTGCCAGCAGCGCGGCGTTTGGGTGGGCCAAAAACATTCAGTACTTC
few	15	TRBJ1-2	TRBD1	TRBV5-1	CASSTAGGRNYGYTF	TGCGCCAGCAGCACAGCAGGGGGCCGTAACTATGGCTACACCTTC
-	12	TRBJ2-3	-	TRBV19	CASSIAEHTQYF	TGTGCCAGTAGTATCGCGGAACATACGCAGTATTTT
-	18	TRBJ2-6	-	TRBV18	CASSPPATWFSGANVLTF	TGTGCCAGCTCACCACCGGCGACGTGGTTCTCTGGGGCCAACGTCCTGACTTTC
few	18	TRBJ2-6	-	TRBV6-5	CASSYSWQRSSGANVLTF	TGTGCCAGCAGTTACTCGTGGCAGAGGAGCTCTGGGGCCAACGTCCTGACTTTC
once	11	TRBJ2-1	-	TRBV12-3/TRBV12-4	CASSFLSKQFF	TGTGCCAGCAGTTTCTTATCTAAGCAGTTCTTC
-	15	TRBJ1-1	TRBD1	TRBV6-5	CASSSKGTGNTEAFF	TGTGCCAGCAGTTCCAAAGGGACAGGGAACACTGAAGCTTTCTTT
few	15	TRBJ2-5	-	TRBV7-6	CASSQGPKPGETQYF	TGTGCCAGCAGCCAGGGACCAAAACCGGGAGAGACCCAGTACTTC
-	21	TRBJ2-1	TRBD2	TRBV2	CASSEGWGLAGGKASYNEQFF	TGTGCCAGCAGTGAAGGATGGGGACTAGCGGGAGGGAAGGCCTCCTACAATGAGCAGTTCTTC
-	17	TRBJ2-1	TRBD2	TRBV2	CASSPAQTGRYNNEQFF	TGTGCCAGCAGTCCTGCCCAGACCGGGAGGTATAACAATGAGCAGTTCTTC
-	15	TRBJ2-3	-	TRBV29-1	CSIQRSGGGTDTQYF	TGCAGCATTCAAAGAAGTGGCGGGGGCACAGATACGCAGTATTTT
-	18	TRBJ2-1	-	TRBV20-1	CSASSPRRDGSSYNEQFF	TGCAGTGCTAGTTCCCCTCGACGGGACGGGAGCTCCTACAATGAGCAGTTCTTC
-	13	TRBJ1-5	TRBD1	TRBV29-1	CSVRGQGGQPQHF	TGCAGCGTGAGGGGACAGGGAGGTCAGCCCCAGCATTTT
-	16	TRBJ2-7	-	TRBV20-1	CSARPSPGTFSYEQYF	TGCAGTGCTAGACCAAGTCCCGGGACATTCTCCTACGAGCAGTACTTC
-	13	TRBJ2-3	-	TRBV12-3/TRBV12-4	CASRPSSEDTQYF	TGTGCCAGCAGGCCCTCCAGTGAGGATACGCAGTATTTT
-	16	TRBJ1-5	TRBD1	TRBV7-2	CASSPSYDREGQPQHF	TGTGCCAGCAGCCCTAGTTACGACAGGGAAGGTCAGCCCCAGCATTTT